The clone carrying this T cell receptor beta chain has only a few counts. The sample comes from a study of blood T cell repertoires in COVID-19. As for the study in general: From the United States, Italy and Spain came samples of acute and convalescent COVID-19. The analysed material was cDNA or gDNA that came from T cells, B-cell-depleted T cells, or PBMCs.

V gave up 0 bases and J gave up 7 bases; unmatched junction bases: 8. The germline V gene encodes CDR1 MNHNY and CDR2 SVGAGI (reference sequence). The length of the CDR3 is 16 residues. Generated by immunoSEQ multiplex PCR, the TCRdb table keeps only in-frame clones and is missing some. The repertoire holds about 260,000 clones, with 90% as singletons. The chain carries TRBV6-6 and TRBJ2-1; 8 bases match TRBD2. This receptor was identified in a woman in her thirties or forties with acute or convalescent COVID-19. Sequencing was carried out using peripheral blood. This chain's CDR3 is CASSYSSGGGPNEQFF. The CDR3 coding sequence is TGTGCCAGCAGTTACTCCTCTGGCGGGGGGCCTAATGAGCAGTTCTTC.